This record covers a single T cell receptor (beta chain). Germline V lookup: CDR1 MNHEY, CDR2 SMNVEV (reference sequence). Unmatched junction bases numbered 2, after V lost 4 bases and J lost 2 bases. This CDR3 comprises 15 residues. The data are from a study of blood T cell repertoires in COVID-19. Sequencing used immunoSEQ multiplex PCR; TCRdb keeps in-frame clones, though not all of them. Here the sample spans roughly 190,000 clones, approximately 87% being singletons. Sequences were obtained from peripheral blood. The receptor was isolated from a man between 18 and 29 years old with active or convalescent COVID-19. The chain couples TRBV27 to TRBJ2-1, with 10 nucleotides matching TRBD1. The CDR3 spells CASSSDRGPYNEQFF. Written as DNA, the CDR3 is TGTGCCAGCAGTTCAGACAGGGGGCCCTACAATGAGCAGTTCTTC.